Listed below are T cell receptor beta chains from one sample, sequenced in a study of cytomegalovirus exposure and HLA in healthy donors. Here immunoSEQ multiplex PCR was the method, and the copy in TCRdb shows in-frame clones only, minus some. The sample yields approximately 220,000 clones, 60% to 85% seen once. Sequencing was carried out using PBMCs. These receptors were obtained from a man aged 35-49 years in good health and CMV-seronegative. CDR3s include the opening cysteine and the closing phenylalanine or tryptophan. A D gene is named only where the DNA matches it firmly. Clone size is shown for a subset of rows, as once, few, many or a class of expanded clone.

d_gene: NA; len: 12; j_gene: TRBJ2-7; abundance: NA; v_gene: TRBV2; CDR3aa: CASSVEGYEQYF; CDR3nt: TGTGCCAGCAGTGTAGAGGGTTACGAGCAGTACTTC
d_gene: NA; len: 14; j_gene: TRBJ1-2; abundance: NA; v_gene: TRBV9; CDR3aa: CASSSTGRDYGYTF; CDR3nt: TGTGCCAGCAGTTCCACAGGGAGGGACTATGGCTACACCTTC
d_gene: NA; len: 13; j_gene: TRBJ1-4; abundance: once; v_gene: TRBV11-2; CDR3aa: CASSYLGSEKLFF; CDR3nt: TGTGCCAGCAGCTACCTCGGGAGTGAAAAACTGTTTTTT
d_gene: TRBD1; len: 14; j_gene: TRBJ2-2; abundance: NA; v_gene: TRBV5-1; CDR3aa: CASSRDRATGELFF; CDR3nt: TGCGCCAGCAGCCGAGACAGGGCCACCGGGGAGCTGTTTTTT
d_gene: TRBD2; len: 16; j_gene: TRBJ2-3; abundance: NA; v_gene: TRBV2; CDR3aa: CASSEASGAYTDTQYF; CDR3nt: TGTGCCAGCAGTGAGGCTAGCGGGGCTTACACAGATACGCAGTATTTT
d_gene: NA; len: 14; j_gene: TRBJ2-7; abundance: NA; v_gene: TRBV7-8; CDR3aa: CASSRNKGDYEQYF; CDR3nt: TGTGCCAGCAGCCGCAACAAGGGGGACTACGAGCAGTACTTC
d_gene: NA; len: 11; j_gene: TRBJ2-7; abundance: NA; v_gene: TRBV10-3; CDR3aa: CAILRGYEQYF; CDR3nt: TGTGCCATCCTCAGGGGATACGAGCAGTACTTC
d_gene: TRBD1; len: 16; j_gene: TRBJ2-6; abundance: NA; v_gene: TRBV19; CDR3aa: CASQDRLNSGANVLTF; CDR3nt: TGTGCCAGTCAGGACAGGCTGAACTCTGGGGCCAACGTCCTGACTTTC
d_gene: NA; len: 15; j_gene: TRBJ2-7; abundance: NA; v_gene: TRBV7-2; CDR3aa: CASSLAGRGLYEQYF; CDR3nt: TGTGCCAGCAGCTTAGCGGGGCGGGGCCTTTACGAGCAGTACTTC
d_gene: TRBD1; len: 16; j_gene: TRBJ1-1; abundance: few; v_gene: TRBV18; CDR3aa: CASSPQWTGFGTEAFF; CDR3nt: TGTGCCAGCTCACCTCAGTGGACAGGGTTCGGCACTGAAGCTTTCTTT
d_gene: TRBD1; len: 18; j_gene: TRBJ1-1; abundance: many; v_gene: TRBV5-1; CDR3aa: CASSGHGTARPWDTEAFF; CDR3nt: TGCGCCAGCAGCGGACACGGGACAGCAAGACCCTGGGACACTGAAGCTTTCTTT
d_gene: NA; len: 12; j_gene: TRBJ1-1; abundance: NA; v_gene: TRBV11-1; CDR3aa: CASSQPTGEAFF; CDR3nt: TGTGCCAGCAGCCAACCGACTGGGGAAGCTTTCTTT
d_gene: NA; len: 16; j_gene: TRBJ2-7; abundance: NA; v_gene: TRBV9; CDR3aa: CASSVGAREGSYEQYF; CDR3nt: TGTGCCAGCAGCGTGGGGGCCAGGGAGGGGTCCTACGAGCAGTACTTC
d_gene: NA; len: 15; j_gene: TRBJ1-5; abundance: NA; v_gene: TRBV7-2; CDR3aa: CASSSTRGVSQPQHF; CDR3nt: TGTGCCAGCAGTTCAACCAGGGGCGTTTCTCAGCCCCAGCATTTT
d_gene: NA; len: 15; j_gene: TRBJ2-5; abundance: NA; v_gene: TRBV25-1; CDR3aa: CASSDWVGAQETQYF; CDR3nt: TGTGCCAGCAGTGACTGGGTGGGGGCCCAAGAGACCCAGTACTTC
d_gene: NA; len: 15; j_gene: TRBJ2-1; abundance: NA; v_gene: TRBV18; CDR3aa: CASTTLRQSYNEQFF; CDR3nt: TGTGCCAGCACCACCCTGCGACAGTCCTACAATGAGCAGTTCTTC
d_gene: NA; len: 16; j_gene: TRBJ2-1; abundance: NA; v_gene: TRBV19; CDR3aa: CASSQMRSTGGDEQFF; CDR3nt: TGTGCCAGTAGCCAGATGAGGAGTACGGGCGGGGATGAGCAGTTCTTC
d_gene: TRBD1; len: 15; j_gene: TRBJ2-2; abundance: NA; v_gene: TRBV28; CDR3aa: CASTLSGGAAGELFF; CDR3nt: TGTGCCAGCACCCTCTCAGGGGGCGCGGCCGGGGAGCTGTTTTTT
d_gene: TRBD2; len: 17; j_gene: TRBJ2-1; abundance: NA; v_gene: TRBV9; CDR3aa: CASSVGTSGGSYNEQFF; CDR3nt: TGTGCCAGCAGCGTAGGGACTAGCGGGGGCTCCTACAATGAGCAGTTCTTC
d_gene: NA; len: 15; j_gene: TRBJ1-1; abundance: NA; v_gene: TRBV5-1; CDR3aa: CASHPGGGKGTEAFF; CDR3nt: TGCGCCAGCCACCCGGGGGGGGGCAAGGGGACTGAAGCTTTCTTT
d_gene: TRBD1; len: 13; j_gene: TRBJ2-1; abundance: few; v_gene: TRBV2; CDR3aa: CASAGQGHNEQFF; CDR3nt: TGTGCCAGCGCCGGACAGGGACACAATGAGCAGTTCTTC
d_gene: NA; len: 15; j_gene: TRBJ2-7; abundance: NA; v_gene: TRBV10-3; CDR3aa: CAISESGRGDYEQYF; CDR3nt: TGTGCCATCAGTGAGTCGGGCAGGGGGGACTACGAGCAGTACTTC
d_gene: TRBD1; len: 15; j_gene: TRBJ1-1; abundance: NA; v_gene: TRBV9; CDR3aa: CASSPWTGGAPEAFF; CDR3nt: TGTGCCAGCAGCCCGTGGACAGGGGGCGCCCCTGAAGCTTTCTTT
d_gene: TRBD1; len: 15; j_gene: TRBJ1-3; abundance: NA; v_gene: TRBV7-2; CDR3aa: CASSLDRDPGNTIYF; CDR3nt: TGTGCCAGCAGCCTCGACAGGGACCCTGGAAACACCATATATTTT
d_gene: NA; len: 16; j_gene: TRBJ1-4; abundance: NA; v_gene: TRBV19; CDR3aa: CASTGQAGLTNEKLFF; CDR3nt: TGTGCCAGTACTGGGCAGGCCGGACTAACTAATGAAAAACTGTTTTTT
d_gene: NA; len: 11; j_gene: TRBJ2-7; abundance: NA; v_gene: TRBV2; CDR3aa: CASSEFAGKYF; CDR3nt: TGTGCCAGCAGTGAGTTTGCAGGGAAGTACTTC
d_gene: TRBD2; len: 13; j_gene: TRBJ2-1; abundance: NA; v_gene: TRBV9; CDR3aa: CASSREAYNEQFF; CDR3nt: TGTGCCAGCAGTCGGGAGGCCTACAATGAGCAGTTCTTC
d_gene: TRBD1; len: 15; j_gene: TRBJ1-1; abundance: NA; v_gene: TRBV7-9; CDR3aa: CASSLARQGYTEAFF; CDR3nt: TGTGCCAGCAGCTTAGCCAGACAGGGATACACTGAAGCTTTCTTT
d_gene: NA; len: 13; j_gene: TRBJ2-2; abundance: once; v_gene: TRBV6-6; CDR3aa: CASSFQGSGELFF; CDR3nt: TGTGCCAGCAGTTTCCAGGGATCCGGGGAGCTGTTTTTT
d_gene: NA; len: 17; j_gene: TRBJ1-6; abundance: few; v_gene: TRBV7-2; CDR3aa: CASSLAMGGGKNSPLHF; CDR3nt: TGTGCCAGCAGCTTAGCTATGGGCGGGGGTAAAAATTCACCCCTCCACTTT
d_gene: TRBD1; len: 16; j_gene: TRBJ2-5; abundance: NA; v_gene: TRBV18; CDR3aa: CASSPAGTGVLGTQYF; CDR3nt: TGTGCCAGCTCACCAGCCGGGACAGGGGTCCTTGGGACCCAGTACTTC